This T cell receptor (beta chain) stems from a study of regulatory T cells in long-lasting Graves disease (dated by TCRdb to the early 2020s). At the level of the whole study: Newly diagnosed Graves' disease patients had taken antithyroid drugs for less than 3 months. Patients with persistent Graves' disease were compared with patients with newly diagnosed Graves' disease using TCR sequencing and RNA sequencing of peripheral blood. TCR sequencing covered some 13 persistent and approximately 20 newly diagnosed Graves' disease patients, some 33 samples in total. The study was conducted in China and was registered as a clinical trial. The paper as a whole reports these results and caveats: As a limitation, the authors acknowledged that the small sample size may reduce accuracy. Only peripheral blood was studied, because thyroid tissue, the primary lesion, was inaccessible. Preferential use of TRBV28, TRBJ1-2 and TRBJ2-5 was observed in persistent disease, whereas TRBV20-1 and TRBJ2-1 were favored in newly diagnosed disease. Sequencing and analysis were limited to the TCR beta chain. Lower TCR Shannon entropy and fewer highly expanded clones were observed in persistent Graves' disease patients than in newly diagnosed patients, which suggested clonal expansion. A larger number of public clonotypes was shared among persistent patients (around 3,000) than among newly diagnosed patients (approximately 1,000).

The intended sense of this specimen's time point label: newly diagnosed GD, antithyroid drugs for less than 3 months. RNA was extracted from PBMCs in TRIzol for both TCR sequencing and RNA sequencing. The diagnosis of Graves' disease was made according to American Thyroid Association guidelines. Patients for the study were recruited at an endocrinology department in Xi'an, China. Each patient gave roughly 8.4 milliliters of peripheral blood, collected in an EDTA anticoagulant tube. Ficoll Paque Plus density gradient separation was used to isolate PBMCs, and no additional T cell sorting was done. An Agilent 2100 Bioanalyzer and agarose gel were used to check RNA quality, while a NanoDrop 2000 measured RNA concentration. As to this clonotype: This clone's antigen is unknown. No qualities accompany the bases; no much larger clone lies one base away.

Libraries were constructed by multiplex PCR. Sequencing was performed on an Illumina HiSeq 4000. iRepertoire HTBI primers and Arm-PCR amplification of CDR3 regions were used to construct TCR beta libraries. Gel purification was performed on PCR products prior to sequencing. Regarding the original processing steps: Gene usage analysis of CDR3 amino acid clonotypes used the 60 to 80 TRBV and around 14 TRBJ segments found across samples. Filtered high-quality paired reads were merged into contigs using COPE and FqMerger. BLAST was used to align contigs to the IMGT TRBV, TRBD and TRBJ reference genes, and CDR3 was defined following IMGT. Any clonotype with a frequency above 0.1% was counted as a highly expanded clone. Repertoire diversity was measured by Shannon entropy, and V-J evenness by the Gini coefficient. Clonotypes shared by more than one individual were considered public. TCRdb's own reprocessing of the public reads used fastp at Q25 and MiXCR and kept productive beta chains. Every distinct CDR3 protein forms one entry, paired with its most common genes and DNA. TCRdb assigned the V and J calls; the authors' analysis was not used. In this sample the table shows some 370,000 distinct CDR3 sequences, about an eighth of which occur a single time. The biggest ten clones account for approximately 20% of the sample.

Sequences SEHNR (CDR1) and FQNEAQ (CDR2) are obtained from the germline V gene (reference sequence). Including cysteine and phenylalanine, the CDR3 has 20 amino acids. Only the CDR3 region is kept as DNA, spanning 60 bases read in frame from base 1. Deletion took 2 bases off V and 3 bases off J, with a span of 26 bases between the germline ends. The sample was also linked to a second study, of T cells in Graves' hyperthyroidism and ophthalmopathy. From that second study: A patient counted as having stable Graves' hyperthyroidism if no progression to ophthalmopathy occurred over 18 months of follow-up. Hyperthyroidism patients were aged 18 to 65 years and newly diagnosed, with disease duration of less than 2 months. Exclusion was applied to patients with uncontrolled infections, other autoimmune diseases, pregnancy or lactation. Diagnoses were established on the basis of clinical symptoms, serum thyroxine and TRAb, thyroid ultrasound, and orbital computed tomography. The first round of RT-PCR for the TCR CDR3 was performed with the HTBI primer set and the Qiagen OneStep RT-PCR kit. Most expanded thyroid clonotypes (frequency above 0.001) were also found in blood, which suggests that blood repertoires may mirror thyroid immune responses. Ophthalmopathy was separated from stable hyperthyroidism by a 13 V-J signature model, with 85% to 90% sensitivity and about 81% specificity obtained in cross-validation and 80%/75% obtained in testing. In validation, the model predicted progression to ophthalmopathy a median of roughly 6.5 months before onset, with over 60% sensitivity and 72.22% specificity. To identify distinguishing TCR V-J signatures, a discovery cohort of around 100 patients was used, comprising 43 with Graves' ophthalmopathy and about 59 with stable Graves' hyperthyroidism. Whether ophthalmopathy could be predicted prospectively was tested in an independent validation cohort made up of under 20 hyperthyroidism patients plus 17 patients who later progressed to ophthalmopathy. The 75 to 100 discovery patients were randomly split 7:3 into training and test sets. The study also compared thyroid tissue and blood T-cell repertoires from about 6 Graves' hyperthyroidism patients. Once sampling was done, hyperthyroidism patients were given methimazole at a starting dose of 30 mg daily, whereas ophthalmopathy patients were given high-dose intravenous methylprednisolone. The libraries were constructed in a second round of multiplex PCR and then size-selected and purified. Sequencing of the libraries was done on an Illumina HiSeq2000 using paired-end 100 bp reads. SOAPnuke was used to process the raw data, with reads discarded if the reads contained adapters or uncalled bases, had a mean Phred below 15, or lacked an exact constant-primer or identifier match. COPE v1.2.5 was used to merge the high-quality paired reads, and each unique nucleotide sequence was defined as a clonotype. MiTCR v1.1 was used to align clonotypes to the IMGT TRBV, TRBD and TRBJ reference segments. The analysis was restricted to V-J combinations with a frequency above 0.0001, which together covered 98% to 99.2% of the repertoires. A TCS score was defined as the ratio between F50 (clonal expansion) and ExV (chaos), using BLOSUM62-based TCRdist between CDR3 peptides within each V-J. Welch's t-statistics and random forest reduced fewer than 550 V-J features to around 14, which were used in a naive Bayes classifier (R e1071). No statistical method was used to set the sample size in advance, and investigators knew the group allocation. The paper describes TCR Vbeta CDR3 sequencing of 120 to 150 peripheral blood samples, made up of some 40 ophthalmopathy patients, 70 to 75 hyperthyroidism patients and 17 progressor patients.

The receptor's source is a woman aged 18-35 years with Graves disease. Donor details come from another sample of the same person, matched by shared clones. The chain couples TRBV7-9 to TRBJ1-3, with the D gene uncertain. Source: peripheral blood mononuclear cells (PBMCs), taken at new diagnosis, from a patient treated with antithyroid drugs. The nucleotides are TGTGCCAGCAGCTTATCCGATGGGTCCCCCCTCTCGTCCGTTGGAAACACCATATATTTT. Translated, this is CASSLSDGSPLSSVGNTIYF.